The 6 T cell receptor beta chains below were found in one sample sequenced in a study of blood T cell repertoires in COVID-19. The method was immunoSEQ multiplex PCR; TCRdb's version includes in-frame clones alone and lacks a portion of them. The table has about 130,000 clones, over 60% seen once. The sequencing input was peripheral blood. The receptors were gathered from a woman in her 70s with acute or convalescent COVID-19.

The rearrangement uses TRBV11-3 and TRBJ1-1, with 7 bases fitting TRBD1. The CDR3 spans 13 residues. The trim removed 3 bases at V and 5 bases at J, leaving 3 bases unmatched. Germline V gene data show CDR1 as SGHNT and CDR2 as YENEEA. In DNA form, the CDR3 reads TGTGCCAGCAGCTTGGGACAGACAACTGAAGCTTTCTTT. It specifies CASSLGQTTEAFF.

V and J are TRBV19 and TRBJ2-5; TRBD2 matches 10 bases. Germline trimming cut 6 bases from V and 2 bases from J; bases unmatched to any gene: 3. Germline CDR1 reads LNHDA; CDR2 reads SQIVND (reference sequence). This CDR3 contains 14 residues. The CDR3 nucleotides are TGTGCCAGTAGGGAGACTAGCGGGCAAGAGACCCAGTACTTC. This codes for CASRETSGQETQYF.

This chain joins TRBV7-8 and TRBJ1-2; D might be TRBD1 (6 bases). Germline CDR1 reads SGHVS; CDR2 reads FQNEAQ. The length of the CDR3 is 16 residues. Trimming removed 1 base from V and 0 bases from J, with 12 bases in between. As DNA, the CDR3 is TGTGCCAGCAGCTTAGGGCCTGGACAGACTAACTATGGCTACACCTTC. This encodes CASSLGPGQTNYGYTF.

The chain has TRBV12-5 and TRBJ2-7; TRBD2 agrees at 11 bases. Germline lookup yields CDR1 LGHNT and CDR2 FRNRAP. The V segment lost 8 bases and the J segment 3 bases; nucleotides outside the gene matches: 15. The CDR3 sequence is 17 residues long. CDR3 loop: CASCPLTSGMRVYEQYF. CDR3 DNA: TGTGCTAGTTGTCCACTGACTAGCGGGATGAGGGTCTACGAGCAGTACTTC.

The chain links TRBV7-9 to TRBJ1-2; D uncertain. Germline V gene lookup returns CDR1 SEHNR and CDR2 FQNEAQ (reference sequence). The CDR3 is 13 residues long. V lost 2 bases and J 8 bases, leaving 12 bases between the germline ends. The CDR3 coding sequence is TGTGCCAGCAGCTTAATAGAAAATTGGGGCTACACCTTC. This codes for CASSLIENWGYTF. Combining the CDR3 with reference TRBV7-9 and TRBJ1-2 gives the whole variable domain DTGVSQNPRHKITKRGQNVTFRCDPISEHNRLYWYRQTLGQGPEFLTYFQNEAQLEKSRLLSDRFSAERPKGSFSTLEIQRTEQGDSAMYLCASSLIENWGYTFGSGTRLTVV.

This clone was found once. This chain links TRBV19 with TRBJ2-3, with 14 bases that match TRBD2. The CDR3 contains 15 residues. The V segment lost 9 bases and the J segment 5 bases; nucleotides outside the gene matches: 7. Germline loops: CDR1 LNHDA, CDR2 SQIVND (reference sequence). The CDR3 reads CASTKGLAGGDTQYF. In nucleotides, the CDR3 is TGTGCCAGCACGAAAGGACTAGCGGGGGGAGATACGCAGTATTTT.